This T cell receptor (beta chain) appears in the sequencing data of a study of blood T cell repertoires in COVID-19. J lost 0 bases, V lost 1 base, and 4 bases had no gene match. Germline V gene data show CDR1 as SGHTA and CDR2 as FQGNSA. The CDR3 loop spans 17 amino acids. Sequencing was performed with immunoSEQ multiplex PCR; in TCRdb, only in-frame clones are kept and a portion is missing. This sample has 150,000 to 200,000 clones, with 65% to 85% found just once. The sequence was collected from a woman in her twenties or thirties with acute or convalescent COVID-19. This chain joins TRBV7-2 and TRBJ2-1; 9 bases agree with TRBD2. The specimen was peripheral blood. This CDR3 is CASSLGVSGSSYNEQFF. In nucleotides, the CDR3 is TGTGCCAGCAGCTTAGGGGTTAGCGGGAGCTCCTACAATGAGCAGTTCTTC.